Listed here are 3 T cell receptor beta chains from one sample, sequenced in a study of blood T cell repertoires in COVID-19 (dated by TCRdb to about 2020). The method was the immunoSEQ multiplex PCR assay. As stored in TCRdb, this immuneACCESS dataset retains in-frame rearrangements with V and J assigned. A fraction of the clones does not appear; measured against another copy, unresolved V genes explain less than half of the discrepancy, and the remainder lacks a known reason. The sample has some 90,000 clones on record, more than 70% of them singletons. The ten largest clonotypes hold 2.7% of the sample. What was sequenced was peripheral blood. The receptors shown here come from a man aged 45 to 65 with COVID-19, enrolled during active disease.

This chain connects TRBV29-1 to TRBJ1-3; no firm D call. The CDR3 has 15 residues. Trimming removed 0 bases at V and 7 bases at J, with 16 bases between. The germline CDR1 and CDR2 sequences are SQVTM and ANQGSEA. The CDR3 nucleotides read TGCAGCGTTGAAGAGCTTACAGACCAGCGGAACACCATATATTTT. Translating it yields CSVEELTDQRNTIYF.

This clone was recorded once. The V gene is TRBV19, the J gene TRBJ2-1; 7 bases line up with TRBD2. The CDR3 extends over 12 amino acids. The V and J ends lost 8 bases and 4 bases, in that order; junction bases with no gene match: 2. Germline lookup yields CDR1 LNHDA and CDR2 SQIVND (reference sequence). The CDR3 coding sequence is TGTGCCAGTCAGCGGGGTTACAATGAGCAGTTCTTC. This codes for CASQRGYNEQFF.

The J gene is TRBJ1-2, the V gene TRBV2; 9 bases match TRBD1. The CDR3 is 14 amino acids. CDR1 is SNHLY, CDR2 FYNNEI, per germline. The J segment lost 5 bases and the V segment lost 4 bases, leaving 5 bases of the junction unmatched. This CDR3 reads CASSGDRVFYGYTF. CDR3 in DNA: TGTGCCAGCAGTGGGGACAGGGTGTTTTATGGCTACACCTTC.